The 5 T cell receptor beta chains given below trace back to one sample, sequenced in a study of beta chain features in type 1 diabetes. Study-level findings and limits: Across all four CD4+ subsets, people with type 1 diabetes showed modestly shorter TCRB CDR3s.

The whole isolated RNA underwent reverse transcription, so sequencing captured expressed TCRB transcripts. Some clones are missing from TCRdb's copy, which holds only in-frame ones; the method was immunoSEQ multiplex PCR. The table shows 500,000 to 850,000 clones, with over 12% occurring only once. No antigen has been identified for these receptors. The sample was naive CD4+ T cells from blood. The receptors come from a man aged 18 to 30 with type 1 diabetes.

The chain combines TRBV5-1 with TRBJ2-2, with TRBD1 identical over 8 bases. This CDR3 region has 16 residues. CDR1 SGHRS and CDR2 YFSETQ come from the germline V gene. V shed 3 bases, J shed 2 bases, and the junction held 6 bases outside the gene matches. CDR3 bases: TGCGCCAGCAGCTCTCGGACAGGGATTAACACCGGGGAGCTGTTTTTT. Protein: CASSSRTGINTGELFF.

There are a few counts of this clone. The V gene is TRBV9, the J gene TRBJ1-2; 9 bases match TRBD1. Germline V CDR1 and CDR2: SGDLS, YYNGEE. The CDR3 length is 14 residues. The V gene end was trimmed by 1 base and the J gene end by 7 bases; junction bases not matched to a gene: 5. CDR3 nucleotides: TGTGCCAGCAGCGTATCGAAGACAGGGGGTGGCTACACCTTC. Amino acids: CASSVSKTGGGYTF. Drawing the rest from reference TRBV9 and TRBJ1-2, the complete variable domain is DSGVTQTPKHLITATGQRVTLRCSPRSGDLSVYWYQQSLDQGLQFLIQYYNGEERAKGNILERFSAQQFPDLHSELNLSSLELGDSALYFCASSVSKTGGGYTFGSGTRLTVV.

This clone has a handful of counts. The chain joins TRBV30 to TRBJ2-7; 14 positions match TRBD2. The germline V gene has CDR1 GTSNPN and CDR2 SVGIG (reference sequence). The CDR3 runs 14 residues. Trimming at V came to 3 bases and at J to 9 bases, leaving 7 bases not matched to a gene. The CDR3 nucleotides read TGTGCCTGGAGGACGGGACTAGCGGGAGCGGGGCAGTACTTC. This encodes CAWRTGLAGAGQYF. Variable domain in full (rest from reference TRBV30 and TRBJ2-7): SQTIHQWPATLVQPVGSPLSLECTVEGTSNPNLYWYRQAAGRGLQLLFYSVGIGQISSEVPQNLSASRPQDRQFILSSKKLLLSDSGFYLCAWRTGLAGAGQYFGPGTRLTVT.

The sample holds a few counts of this clone. V gene TRBV30 combines with J gene TRBJ2-5; D remains unclear. Trimming removed 4 bases at V and 5 bases at J, with 11 bases between. Germline V gene sequence: CDR1 GTSNPN, CDR2 SVGIG (reference sequence). The CDR3 runs to 12 residues. CDR3 residues: CAWTVLGETQYF. The CDR3 bases are TGTGCCTGGACTGTACTGGGGGAGACCCAGTACTTC.

This clone has only a few counts. As DNA, the CDR3 is TGTGCCAGCAGCTTGACATCGACAGGGGAGCTGTTTTTT. Its translation is CASSLTSTGELFF. J is TRBJ2-2 and V is TRBV13; D is uncertain. Trimming stripped 3 bases from V and 8 bases from J, with 10 bases between. CDR3 length: 13 amino acids. Germline CDR1 PRHDT, CDR2 FYEKMQ (reference sequence).